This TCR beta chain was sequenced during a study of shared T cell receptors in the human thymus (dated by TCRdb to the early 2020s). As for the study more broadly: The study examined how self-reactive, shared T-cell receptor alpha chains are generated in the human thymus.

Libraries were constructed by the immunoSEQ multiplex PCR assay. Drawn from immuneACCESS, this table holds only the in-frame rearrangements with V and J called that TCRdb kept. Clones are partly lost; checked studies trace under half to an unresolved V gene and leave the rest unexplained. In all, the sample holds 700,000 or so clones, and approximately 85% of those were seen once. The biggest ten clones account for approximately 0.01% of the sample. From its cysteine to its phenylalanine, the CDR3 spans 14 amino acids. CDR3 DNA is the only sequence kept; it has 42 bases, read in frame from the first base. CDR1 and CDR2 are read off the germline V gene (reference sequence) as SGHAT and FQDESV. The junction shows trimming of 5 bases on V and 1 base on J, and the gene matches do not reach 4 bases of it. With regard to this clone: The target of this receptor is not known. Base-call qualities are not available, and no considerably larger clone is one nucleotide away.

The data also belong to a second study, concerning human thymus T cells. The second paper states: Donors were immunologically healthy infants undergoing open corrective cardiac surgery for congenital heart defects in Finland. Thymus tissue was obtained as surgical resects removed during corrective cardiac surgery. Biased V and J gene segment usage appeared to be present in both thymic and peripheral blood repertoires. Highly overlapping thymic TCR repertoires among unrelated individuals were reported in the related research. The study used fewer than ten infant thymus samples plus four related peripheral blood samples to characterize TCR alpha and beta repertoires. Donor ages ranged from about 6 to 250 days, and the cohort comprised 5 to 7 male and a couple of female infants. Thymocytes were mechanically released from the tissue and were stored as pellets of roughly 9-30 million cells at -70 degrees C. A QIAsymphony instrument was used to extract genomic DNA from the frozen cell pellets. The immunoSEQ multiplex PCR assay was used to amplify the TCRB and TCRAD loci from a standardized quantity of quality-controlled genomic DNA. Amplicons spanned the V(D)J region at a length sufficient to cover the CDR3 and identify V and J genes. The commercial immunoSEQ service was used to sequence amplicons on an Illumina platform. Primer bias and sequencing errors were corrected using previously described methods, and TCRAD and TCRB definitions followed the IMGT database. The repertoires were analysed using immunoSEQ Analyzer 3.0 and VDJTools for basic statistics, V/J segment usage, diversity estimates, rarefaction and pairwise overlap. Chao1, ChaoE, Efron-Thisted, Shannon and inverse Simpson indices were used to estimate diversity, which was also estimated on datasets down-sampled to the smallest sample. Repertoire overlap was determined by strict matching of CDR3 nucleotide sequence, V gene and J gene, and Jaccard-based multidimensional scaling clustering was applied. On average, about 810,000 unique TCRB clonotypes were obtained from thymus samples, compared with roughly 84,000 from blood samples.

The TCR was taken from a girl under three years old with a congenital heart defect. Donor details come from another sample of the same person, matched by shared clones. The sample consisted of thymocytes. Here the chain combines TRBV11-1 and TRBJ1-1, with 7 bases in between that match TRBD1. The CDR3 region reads CASSPRDRNTEAFF. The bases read TGTGCCAGCAGCCCTCGGGACAGGAACACTGAAGCTTTCTTT.